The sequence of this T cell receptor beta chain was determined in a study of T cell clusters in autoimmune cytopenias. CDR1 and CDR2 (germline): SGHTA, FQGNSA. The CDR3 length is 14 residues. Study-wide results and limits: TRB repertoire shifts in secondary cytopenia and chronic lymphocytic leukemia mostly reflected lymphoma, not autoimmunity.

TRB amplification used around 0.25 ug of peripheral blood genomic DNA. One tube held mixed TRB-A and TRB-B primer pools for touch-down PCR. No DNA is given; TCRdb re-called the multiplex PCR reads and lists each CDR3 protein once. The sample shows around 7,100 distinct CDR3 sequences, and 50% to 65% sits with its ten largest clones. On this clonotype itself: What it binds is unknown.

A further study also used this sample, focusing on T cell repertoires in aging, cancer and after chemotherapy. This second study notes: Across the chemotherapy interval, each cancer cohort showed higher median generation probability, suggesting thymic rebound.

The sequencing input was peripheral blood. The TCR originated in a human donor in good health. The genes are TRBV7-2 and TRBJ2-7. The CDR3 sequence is CASSFRTASYEQYF.